One sample yielded the 25 T cell receptor beta chains listed below, sequenced in a study of control samples from healthy donors and cancer patients. Produced via immunoSEQ multiplex PCR; TCRdb's table is partial and in-frame only. The sample has some 410,000 clones, about 93% seen once. The sequencing sample was made of PBMCs. The receptors were sampled from a man in his forties with head and neck cancer.

V gene TRBV7-3 combines with J gene TRBJ1-1, with D perhaps TRBD1 (5 bases). The CDR3 runs to 14 residues. CDR1 SGHTA and CDR2 FQGTGA come from the germline V gene. V dropped 4 bases and J dropped 2 bases, with 11 bases sitting between them. CDR3 DNA: TGTGCCAGCAGCTCAAATCAGGGTAACACTGAAGCTTTCTTT. Translation gives CASSSNQGNTEAFF.

CDR3 loop: CASSFQTGFQETQYF. The CDR3, as DNA: TGTGCCAGCAGCTTCCAAACAGGGTTTCAAGAGACCCAGTACTTC. This chain connects TRBV7-2 to TRBJ2-5; the D gene is possibly TRBD1 (6 bases). Trimming took off 3 bases at V and 2 bases at J, with 13 bases between the two ends. Germline V gene sequence: CDR1 SGHTA, CDR2 FQGNSA. The CDR3 is made up of 15 amino acids.

The J gene is TRBJ2-1, the V gene TRBV6-6; 10 nucleotides align to TRBD2. The J segment lost 2 bases and the V segment lost 5 bases, leaving 9 bases of the junction unmatched. Germline lookup yields CDR1 MNHNY and CDR2 SVGAGI (reference sequence). The CDR3 spans 17 residues. The CDR3 here is CASSPSVLAGAYNEQFF. The CDR3, as DNA: TGTGCCAGCAGTCCCTCGGTTCTAGCGGGAGCCTACAATGAGCAGTTCTTC.

In this sample, this clone turned up a few times. J is TRBJ1-6 and V is TRBV6-5; tentatively, D is TRBD1 (5 bases). The CDR3 is made up of 15 amino acids. The germline CDR1 and CDR2 sequences are MNHEY and SVGAGI. V gave up 6 bases and J gave up 8 bases, with 17 bases separating them. CDR3 nucleotide sequence: TGTGCCAGCAGAAAACCGGGACTCTTGCATTCACCCCTCCACTTT. Translated, it gives CASRKPGLLHSPLHF.

This clone was seen once. The rearrangement links TRBV7-2 to TRBJ1-3; D may be TRBD1 (5 bases). The CDR3 extends over 15 amino acids. Germline CDR1 is SGHTA and CDR2 is FQGNSA. Trimming left V 4 bases short and J 2 bases short, with 12 bases between. CDR3 sequence reads: CASSWAMGAGNTIYF. The CDR3 DNA follows: TGTGCCAGCAGCTGGGCCATGGGGGCTGGAAACACCATATATTTT. Supplemented by reference TRBV7-2 and TRBJ1-3, the full variable domain reads GAGVSQSPSNKVTEKGKDVELRCDPISGHTALYWYRQSLGQGLEFLIYFQGNSAPDKSGLPSDRFSAERTGGSVSTLTIQRTQQEDSAVYLCASSWAMGAGNTIYFGEGSWLTVV.

The chain is built from TRBV6-6 and TRBJ1-1; D is ambiguous. Looked up from germline, CDR1 is MNHNY and CDR2 is SVGAGI (reference sequence). Trimming shortened V by 0 bases and J by 6 bases, and 17 bases separated the two germline ends. This CDR3 spans 16 amino acids. The CDR3 DNA sequence: TGTGCCAGCAGTTACTCAGAAGGACGGAGAAACGCTGAAGCTTTCTTT. It is translated as CASSYSEGRRNAEAFF.

J is TRBJ1-2 and V is TRBV7-2; TRBD1 matches at 7 bases. The CDR3 is made up of 16 amino acids. Trimming took 4 bases from V and 5 from J; bases not matched to a gene: 13. CDR1 is SGHTA, CDR2 FQGNSA, per germline. The CDR3 reads CASSSKTGTALYGYTF. The DNA for the CDR3 is TGTGCCAGCAGCTCCAAAACCGGGACAGCTCTATATGGCTACACCTTC.

CDR3 region: CASLGLAGGSSYEQYF. The DNA for the CDR3 is TGTGCCAGCCTTGGACTAGCGGGGGGGAGCTCCTACGAGCAGTACTTC. The genes are TRBV2 and TRBJ2-7; 15 bases align to TRBD2. Trimming took 8 bases from V and 0 from J; bases not matched to a gene: 5. This CDR3 has 16 amino acids. Germline assignment: CDR1 SNHLY and CDR2 FYNNEI.

This clone was counted a single time. The chain recombines TRBV7-9 with TRBJ2-3; D is perhaps TRBD1 or TRBD2 (5 bases each). The germline gives CDR1 SEHNR, CDR2 FQNEAQ (reference sequence). The CDR3 is 12 amino acids. V lost 1 base and J lost 8, with 7 bases in between. Here the CDR3 reads CASSLGGTTQYF. CDR3 in DNA: TGTGCCAGCAGCTTAGGGGGGACTACGCAGTATTTT. The entire variable domain, with the rest obtained from reference TRBV7-9 and TRBJ2-3, is as follows: DTGVSQNPRHKITKRGQNVTFRCDPISEHNRLYWYRQTLGQGPEFLTYFQNEAQLEKSRLLSDRFSAERPKGSFSTLEIQRTEQGDSAMYLCASSLGGTTQYFGPGTRLTVL.

This sequence joins TRBV18 and TRBJ1-5; D is ambiguous. The germline V gene encodes CDR1 KGHSH and CDR2 LQKENI. V lost 3 bases, J lost 5 bases, and 17 bases lay in between. CDR3 length: 16 amino acids. CDR3: CASSPSPPVVDQPQHF. CDR3 DNA: TGTGCCAGCTCACCTTCCCCCCCAGTGGTGGATCAGCCCCAGCATTTT.

J is TRBJ2-2 and V is TRBV30, with 8 positions matching TRBD1. This CDR3 is built from 13 residues. V was clipped by 5 bases and J by 8 bases; unmatched bases: 7. The germline V gene encodes CDR1 GTSNPN and CDR2 SVGIG (reference sequence). CDR3 loop: CAWATGGSGELFF. The DNA of the CDR3 is TGTGCCTGGGCCACAGGGGGGAGTGGGGAGCTGTTTTTT. Full variable domain (rest looked up from reference TRBV30 and TRBJ2-2): SQTIHQWPATLVQPVGSPLSLECTVEGTSNPNLYWYRQAAGRGLQLLFYSVGIGQISSEVPQNLSASRPQDRQFILSSKKLLLSDSGFYLCAWATGGSGELFFGEGSRLTVL.

This clone was seen once. The rearrangement uses TRBV10-2 and TRBJ2-5; maybe TRBD2 (6 bases). Trimming removed 4 bases at V and 7 bases at J, with 16 bases between. The CDR3 is made up of 14 amino acids. Germline V CDR1 and CDR2: WSHSY, SAAADI. The DNA of the CDR3 is TGCGCCAGCAGTGGATCGTTAGCAGCGGGGACCCAGTACTTC. Protein product: CASSGSLAAGTQYF.

This clone was picked up one time. Being one base from a much bigger clone, this may be a read error. The V and J genes are TRBV7-8 and TRBJ2-2; TRBD1 matches 11 bases. CDR1 SGHVS and CDR2 FQNEAQ come from the germline V gene. The CDR3 consists of 15 residues. With V trimmed by 5 bases and J by 4 bases, 3 bases remained unmatched. The CDR3, as DNA: TGTGCCAGCAGCCCCGGGACAGGGGGCACCGGGGAGCTGTTTTTT. Protein sequence: CASSPGTGGTGELFF. The full variable domain, with the rest looked up from reference TRBV7-8 and TRBJ2-2, is GAGVSQSPRYKVAKRGQDVALRCDPISGHVSLFWYQQALGQGPEFLTYFQNEAQLDKSGLPSDRFFAERPEGSVSTLKIQRTQQEDSAVYLCASSPGTGGTGELFFGEGSRLTVL.

In DNA form, the CDR3 reads TGTGCCAGCAGCCCGAGCGGGAGAGGAGAAGAGACCCAGTACTTC. It yields the protein CASSPSGRGEETQYF. The chain recombines TRBV7-2 with TRBJ2-5, with TRBD2 matching 8 bases. Germline values: CDR1 SGHTA, CDR2 FQGNSA. With V trimmed by 5 bases and J by 3 bases, 8 bases remained unmatched. The CDR3 loop spans 15 amino acids. Looking up the rest from reference TRBV7-2 and TRBJ2-5 gives the full variable domain: GAGVSQSPSNKVTEKGKDVELRCDPISGHTALYWYRQSLGQGLEFLIYFQGNSAPDKSGLPSDRFSAERTGGSVSTLTIQRTQQEDSAVYLCASSPSGRGEETQYFGPGTRLLVL.

This chain connects TRBV24-1 to TRBJ2-7, with TRBD1 matching over 7 bases. The CDR3 is 14 amino acids. V trimming: 12 bases; J trimming: 7 bases; junction bases outside the gene matches: 17. Looked up from germline, CDR1 is KGHDR and CDR2 is SFDVKD. The CDR3 bases are TGTGCCGCCTATACCCCGCAGGGGGAGATGGAGCAGTACTTC. Its translation is CAAYTPQGEMEQYF.

This clone was observed a single time. This rearrangement joins TRBV11-2 to TRBJ2-3, with no clear D. CDR3 size: 12 residues. The germline V and J ends were trimmed by 6 bases and 6 bases, with 10 bases remaining between them. Germline assignment: CDR1 SGHAT and CDR2 FQNNGV. CDR3 coding DNA: TGTGCCAGCAGACCACCTTGGGATACGCAGTATTTT. Its protein is CASRPPWDTQYF.

This clone has a single count. Other DNA sequences from this sample encode an identical CDR3 as well. The V and J genes are TRBV7-3 and TRBJ2-5; a possible D gene is TRBD2 (6 bases). The CDR3 totals 13 residues. V was trimmed by 5 bases and J by 2 bases, leaving 9 bases between them. Germline lookup yields CDR1 SGHTA and CDR2 FQGTGA. The CDR3 nucleotides read TGTGCCAGCAGCCCAGGAGGGCAAGAGACCCAGTACTTC. Translation gives CASSPGGQETQYF.

This clone was found a few times. This chain joins TRBV11-3 and TRBJ1-1; the match to TRBD1 covers 9 bases. The CDR3 is 16 residues long. V was clipped by 5 bases and J by 1 base; unmatched bases: 8. CDR1 is SGHNT, CDR2 YENEEA, per germline. CDR3 sequence (DNA): TGTGCCAGCAGCCCGGGACAGGGAAAGGGGAACACTGAAGCTTTCTTT. The encoded protein is CASSPGQGKGNTEAFF. Drawing the rest from reference TRBV11-3 and TRBJ1-1, the complete variable domain is EAGVVQSPRYKIIEKKQPVAFWCNPISGHNTLYWYLQNLGQGPELLIRYENEEAVDDSQLPKDRFSAERLKGVDSTLKIQPAELGDSAVYLCASSPGQGKGNTEAFFGQGTRLTVV.

V usage is TRBV2 and J usage is TRBJ2-1; 9 bases line up with TRBD2. J lost 0 bases, V lost 2 bases, and 8 bases had no gene match. Germline V gene lookup returns CDR1 SNHLY and CDR2 FYNNEI. The CDR3 contains 18 residues. CDR3 in DNA: TGTGCCAGCAGTGAACCTAGCGGGATCACGAGCTCCTACAATGAGCAGTTCTTC. Protein sequence: CASSEPSGITSSYNEQFF.

This chain links TRBV18 with TRBJ2-7; TRBD2 aligns across 8 bases. The CDR3 runs to 18 residues. V dropped 8 bases and J dropped 5; count of bases not matched to a gene: 23. Germline CDR1 reads KGHSH; CDR2 reads LQKENI. The CDR3 sequence is CASGTGGGLRQSQNEQYF. The CDR3 DNA follows: TGTGCCAGCGGAACCGGGGGGGGACTCCGTCAAAGTCAAAACGAGCAGTACTTC.

This chain uses TRBV2 with TRBJ2-3; D gene unclear. The CDR3 contains 15 residues. V was shortened by 3 bases and J by 2 bases, with 12 bases between the two germline ends. The germline CDR1 and CDR2 sequences are SNHLY and FYNNEI. The CDR3 nucleotides are TGTGCCAGCAGTGATGCCCTCGGAGACACAGATACGCAGTATTTT. Its protein product is CASSDALGDTDTQYF.

This clone has only one observation. V and J are TRBV3-1 (or the pseudogene TRBV3-2) and TRBJ2-2; 8 bases are a match to TRBD1. V gave up 5 bases and J gave up 0 bases; unmatched junction bases: 8. The CDR3 spans 17 residues. The germline gives CDR1 LGHDT, CDR2 YNNKEL (reference sequence). This chain's CDR3 is CASSDPGQVSNTGELFF. CDR3 coding DNA: TGTGCCAGCAGCGATCCGGGACAGGTATCGAACACCGGGGAGCTGTTTTTT.

This clone was seen ten or more times. The V gene is TRBV3-1 (or the pseudogene TRBV3-2), the J gene TRBJ2-7; D may be TRBD1 (6 bases). Trimming left V 3 bases short and J 3 bases short, with 21 bases between. The CDR3 totals 17 residues. The germline V gene has CDR1 LGHDT and CDR2 YNNKEL (reference sequence). CDR3 sequence (DNA): TGTGCCAGCAGCCACCACCTTAAGGCAGGGGAAGTCTACGAGCAGTACTTC. It codes for CASSHHLKAGEVYEQYF.

V is TRBV7-2 and J is TRBJ2-3, with 13 bases matching TRBD2. Trimming removed 3 bases from V and 2 bases from J; junction bases left unmatched: 5. The CDR3 has 17 residues. Germline CDR1 SGHTA, CDR2 FQGNSA. CDR3: CASSFRLAGGSTDTQYF. The CDR3 bases are TGTGCCAGCAGCTTTCGACTAGCGGGGGGTTCCACAGATACGCAGTATTTT.

The chain recombines TRBV10-3 with TRBJ2-7; TRBD1 matches 8 bases. The CDR3 totals 12 residues. Trimming took 11 bases from V and 0 from J; bases not matched to a gene: 3. Germline V lookup: CDR1 ENHRY, CDR2 SYGVKD. CDR3 in DNA: TGTGCCTCGACAGGGGTCTCCTACGAGCAGTACTTC. Protein: CASTGVSYEQYF.